This T cell receptor (beta chain) was recovered during a study of PD-1 blockade in classical Hodgkin lymphoma. Study-level points and caveats: It was among complete responders that baseline diversity resembled that of newly diagnosed patients. A reduction in baseline TCR diversity was reportedly seen in newly diagnosed patients relative to healthy donors. Researchers reported that CD4+ TCR diversity, though not CD8+, rose significantly by C4D1.

CDR1 is SQVTM and CDR2 is ANQGSEA in the germline V gene. Trimming at V came to 4 bases and at J to 4 bases, leaving 4 bases not matched to a gene. This CDR3 has 13 amino acids. Every one of the patients relapsed after autologous stem cell transplantation (brentuximab vedotin exposure was variable). In the case of this clone: What it binds is unknown.

The method was immunoSEQ multiplex PCR; TCRdb's version includes in-frame clones alone and lacks a portion of them. The sample shows more than 40,000 clones, around three quarters of them seen only once. The receptor was derived from a human donor with classical Hodgkin lymphoma. The sample was peripheral blood mononuclear cells (PBMCs), taken at baseline. The V call is TRBV29-1, the J call TRBJ1-5; 7 bases are shared with TRBD1. Written as DNA, the CDR3 is TGCAGCGTTGTACCAGGGGGGAATCAGCCCCAGCATTTT. Protein sequence: CSVVPGGNQPQHF.